This TCR beta chain was obtained from a study of early T cells in non-severe SARS-CoV-2 infection. Study information: Sequencing used unsorted whole-blood bulk RNA, so chains lack pairing.

This clonotype occurred many times. The CDR3 has 13 residues. J lost 8 bases, V lost 7 bases, and 10 bases had no gene match. Germline V gene sequence: CDR1 SQVTM, CDR2 ANQGSEA. Each CDR3 protein gets one entry after TCRdb re-called the 5' RACE reads with MiXCR. The profile shows around 57,000 distinct CDR3 sequences, around 8% of them singletons. Material for sequencing was whole blood. This sequence was found in an adult who was a healthcare worker with PCR-confirmed SARS-CoV-2 infection or an uninfected control (not recorded which). This chain joins TRBV29-1 and TRBJ2-5, with 10 nucleotides matching TRBD2. The CDR3 DNA is TGCAGCGCCGGACTAGCGGCCACGACTACCCAGTACTTC. Its protein product is CSAGLAATTTQYF.